A single sample is the source of the 20 T cell receptor beta chains below, sequenced in a study of blood T cell repertoires in COVID-19. Profiled with immunoSEQ multiplex PCR; TCRdb holds only in-frame clones, not every one. The data hold 150,000 to 170,000 clones, with about 85% observed a single time. Sequenced sample: peripheral blood. The receptors stem from a man aged 55 to 70 with COVID-19, enrolled during active disease.

The rearrangement uses TRBV16 and TRBJ1-5; D is possibly TRBD1 (6 bases). V lost 1 base to trimming and J lost 7 bases, with 11 bases between them. CDR3 length: 14 amino acids. The germline gives CDR1 KGHSY, CDR2 FQNENV. This chain's CDR3 is CASSQWAGDQPQHF. CDR3 in DNA: TGTGCCAGCAGCCAATGGGCAGGGGACCAGCCCCAGCATTTT.

The chain links TRBV6-1 to TRBJ1-5; D possibly corresponds to TRBD1 (6 bases). Germline CDR1 is MNHNS and CDR2 is SASEGT. V was trimmed by 2 bases and J by 7 bases, leaving 12 bases between them. CDR3 size: 14 residues. Here the CDR3 DNA reads TGTGCCAGCAGTGAAAGGGGGGGCTGGCAGCCCCAGCATTTT. Protein sequence: CASSERGGWQPQHF.

The chain recombines TRBV5-5 with TRBJ2-7; TRBD2 agrees at 10 bases. The CDR3 has 16 amino acids. The germline V gene has CDR1 SGHKS and CDR2 YYEKEE (reference sequence). Trimming took 3 bases from V and 0 from J; bases not matched to a gene: 6. The CDR3 sequence: CASSSGLAAISYEQYF. CDR3 sequence (DNA): TGTGCCAGCAGCTCTGGACTAGCGGCAATCTCCTACGAGCAGTACTTC.

V is TRBV6-5 and J is TRBJ1-2; a weak D match, TRBD1 (6 bases). Germline CDR1 is MNHEY and CDR2 is SVGAGI. The CDR3 extends over 14 amino acids. V was clipped by 5 bases and J by 5 bases, with 15 bases between them. The CDR3 DNA reads TGTGCCAGCAGTACCCGAGGGGGTGAATATGGCTACACCTTC. Its protein product is CASSTRGGEYGYTF.

This clone is medium-sized. The chain couples TRBV28 to TRBJ2-7; possibly TRBD2 for D (6 bases). V was clipped by 5 bases and J by 5 bases, with 13 bases between them. The CDR3 covers 13 residues. CDR1 MDHEN and CDR2 SYDVKM come from the germline V gene. For the CDR3, the DNA is TGTGCCAGCAGTCCGTTGGGGGGAAACGAGCAGTACTTC. Translating gives CASSPLGGNEQYF.

The rearrangement uses TRBV7-8 and TRBJ2-3; D is uncertain. Trimming took off 2 bases at V and 3 bases at J, with 9 bases between the two ends. Germline-derived CDR1 and CDR2 are SGHVS and FQNEAQ. The CDR3 contains 14 residues. Here the CDR3 DNA reads TGTGCCAGCAGCTTACTAGAGTCGACAGATACGCAGTATTTT. This gives the protein CASSLLESTDTQYF.

As to this clone: This specimen includes other DNA sequences encoding the same CDR3. The genes are TRBV6-5 and TRBJ1-5; D possibly corresponds to TRBD1 (6 bases). Germline assignment: CDR1 MNHEY and CDR2 SVGAGI. Trimming pared 2 bases from V and 5 bases from J, leaving 10 bases between. The CDR3 totals 14 residues. In DNA, the CDR3 is TGTGCCAGCAGTTACGGCAGGGGAGATCAGCCCCAGCATTTT. Its translation: CASSYGRGDQPQHF.

The rearrangement uses TRBV5-5 and TRBJ1-5; perhaps TRBD1 as D (5 bases). Trimming left V 4 bases short and J 3 bases short, with 11 bases between. This CDR3 contains 14 residues. Per germline, CDR1 SGHKS and CDR2 YYEKEE (reference sequence). CDR3 DNA: TGTGCCAGCAGCCCGGGACTGATCAATCAGCCCCAGCATTTT. This translates into CASSPGLINQPQHF.

This clone came up once. The chain employs TRBV7-8 and TRBJ1-2, with 10 nucleotides matching TRBD1. The CDR3 runs to 14 residues. J gave up 6 bases and V 3 bases, and 4 bases lay outside the gene matches. Germline CDR1 and CDR2: SGHVS and FQNEAQ. CDR3 coding DNA: TGTGCCAGCAGCTTCGCCGGGACAGGGGATGGCTACACCTTC. It yields the protein CASSFAGTGDGYTF.

The chain joins TRBV24-1 to TRBJ2-5; 13 bases are a match to TRBD2. The germline CDR1 and CDR2 sequences are KGHDR and SFDVKD. This CDR3 is built from 16 residues. The V gene end was trimmed by 6 bases and the J gene end by 5 bases; junction bases not matched to a gene: 8. CDR3 region: CATSIPTSGGKETQYF. The CDR3 DNA is TGTGCCACCAGTATCCCGACTAGCGGGGGGAAGGAGACCCAGTACTTC.

J is TRBJ2-1 and V is TRBV13; 11 bases match TRBD2. The V gene end was trimmed by 5 bases and the J gene end by 4 bases; junction bases not matched to a gene: 4. The CDR3 is made up of 15 amino acids. The germline V gene has CDR1 PRHDT and CDR2 FYEKMQ (reference sequence). The CDR3, as DNA: TGTGCCAGCAGCCCGAGGACTAGCGGGTACAATGAGCAGTTCTTC. Its protein product is CASSPRTSGYNEQFF.

The chain recombines TRBV2 with TRBJ2-7; no reliable D call. The length of the CDR3 is 13 residues. Germline V CDR1 and CDR2: SNHLY, FYNNEI. V was cut by 6 bases and J by 3 bases, with 12 bases left in between. The CDR3 DNA reads as TGTGCCAGCAGGCTCAGGATAAACTACGAGCAGTACTTC. This gives the protein CASRLRINYEQYF.

The gene calls are TRBV5-1 and TRBJ1-2; 8 nucleotides agree with TRBD1. Germline assignment: CDR1 SGHRS and CDR2 YFSETQ. The CDR3 has 16 amino acids. Losses at the gene ends were 2 bases for V and 7 bases for J; bases not matched to a gene: 13. This CDR3 reads CASSLTVSQGDGGYTF. CDR3 sequence (DNA): TGCGCCAGCAGCTTAACTGTTTCACAGGGGGACGGTGGCTACACCTTC. The full variable domain, its missing parts supplied by reference TRBV5-1 and TRBJ1-2, is KAGVTQTPRYLIKTRGQQVTLSCSPISGHRSVSWYQQTPGQGLQFLFEYFSETQRNKGNFPGRFSGRQFSNSRSEMNVSTLELGDSALYLCASSLTVSQGDGGYTFGSGTRLTVV.

This chain joins TRBV27 and TRBJ2-1; the match to TRBD2 covers 11 bases. The CDR3 has 16 residues. Losses at the gene ends were 2 bases for V and 7 bases for J; bases not matched to a gene: 7. CDR1 and CDR2 from the germline V gene are MNHEY and SMNVEV (reference sequence). In DNA, the CDR3 is TGTGCCAGCAGTTTACGGCTAGCGGGAGGTATGAATGAGCAGTTCTTC. As protein: CASSLRLAGGMNEQFF.

The J gene is TRBJ1-6, the V gene TRBV19, with 9 bases lining up with TRBD1. The CDR3 has 15 residues. Germline V gene lookup returns CDR1 LNHDA and CDR2 SQIVND (reference sequence). The junction had 4 bases not matched to a gene; V was cut back by 3 bases and J by 7 bases. The CDR3 DNA is TGTGCCAGTAGTATGGGGACAGGGACCAATTCACCCCTCCACTTT. Protein: CASSMGTGTNSPLHF. The variable domain in full, completed from reference TRBV19 and TRBJ1-6, reads DGGITQSPKYLFRKEGQNVTLSCEQNLNHDAMYWYRQDPGQGLRLIYYSQIVNDFQKGDIAEGYSVSREKKESFPLTVTSAQKNPTAFYLCASSMGTGTNSPLHFGNGTRLTVT.

The chain couples TRBV6-2 or TRBV6-3 to TRBJ2-3, with 7 bases that match TRBD2. Trimming removed 6 bases from V and 1 base from J; junction bases left unmatched: 10. The CDR3 sequence is 16 residues long. Per germline, CDR1 MNHEY and CDR2 SVGEGT. CDR3 loop: CASSREGGSRTDTQYF. CDR3 in DNA: TGTGCCAGCAGCCGCGAGGGCGGGAGCCGCACAGATACGCAGTATTTT.

The rearrangement joins TRBV18 to TRBJ1-1; 8 bases agree with TRBD1. The CDR3 has 14 residues. Germline V gene sequence: CDR1 KGHSH, CDR2 LQKENI. The V segment lost 4 bases and the J segment 1 base; nucleotides outside the gene matches: 2. Written as DNA, the CDR3 is TGTGCCAGCTCACAAGGACAGGGGAACACTGAAGCTTTCTTT. Its protein product is CASSQGQGNTEAFF.

This clone was picked up a small number of times. Here the CDR3 DNA reads TGTGCCAGCAGCTCGTCAGGGATCGGGGAAGCTTTCTTT. This codes for CASSSSGIGEAFF. The gene calls are TRBV11-3 and TRBJ1-1, with D possibly being TRBD1 (5 bases). The germline CDR1 and CDR2 sequences are SGHNT and YENEEA. The CDR3 runs 13 residues. V lost 4 bases and J lost 8, with 14 bases in between. Full variable domain (rest looked up from reference TRBV11-3 and TRBJ1-1): EAGVVQSPRYKIIEKKQPVAFWCNPISGHNTLYWYLQNLGQGPELLIRYENEEAVDDSQLPKDRFSAERLKGVDSTLKIQPAELGDSAVYLCASSSSGIGEAFFGQGTRLTVV.

V is TRBV10-3 and J is TRBJ2-2; D possibly corresponds to TRBD1 (6 bases). The germline gives CDR1 ENHRY, CDR2 SYGVKD. V was pared by 5 bases and J by 0 bases, with 13 bases between. CDR3 length: 16 amino acids. In nucleotides, the CDR3 is TGTGCCATCAGTCAAACAGGGCGCCCGAACACCGGGGAGCTGTTTTTT. Protein product: CAISQTGRPNTGELFF.

This chain links TRBV5-1 with TRBJ1-6; TRBD1 aligns across 8 bases. Trimming removed 4 bases from V and 5 bases from J; junction bases left unmatched: 2. Germline V gene data show CDR1 as SGHRS and CDR2 as YFSETQ. The CDR3 totals 14 residues. The chain's CDR3 is CASSPGQDNSPLHF. The CDR3 DNA reads as TGCGCCAGCAGCCCGGGACAGGATAATTCACCCCTCCACTTT.